This TCR beta chain was retrieved from a study of CD8 T cells in ankylosing spondylitis. TCRdb independently ran MiXCR on the 5' RACE reads; one entry per CDR3 protein. The repertoire consists of under 300,000 distinct CDR3 sequences, with about 10% occurring once and the leading ten covering 6% to 7.5%. This clonotype was seen only a few times. Sequenced sample: blood, either unsorted or a sorted T cell fraction (not recorded which). The clonotype comes from a male donor with ankylosing spondylitis or in good health (not recorded which).

Written as DNA, the CDR3 is TGTGCCAGCAGCCCCCCCGAGCCGCAGCAGTTCTTC. Its protein is CASSPPEPQQFF. J is TRBJ2-1 and V is TRBV21-1; the table's D call of TRBD1 was not tested on the DNA. TRBV21-1 is tagged as a pseudogene. CDR3 length: 12 residues.